This TCR beta chain stems from a study of blood T cell repertoires in COVID-19. CDR1 LNHDA and CDR2 SQIVND come from the germline V gene (reference sequence). V lost 6 bases and J 4 bases, leaving 15 bases between the germline ends. The CDR3 is 14 amino acids. Method: immunoSEQ multiplex PCR; TCRdb's copy keeps in-frame clones and lacks some. The sample includes fewer than 200,000 clones, less than 90% of them seen just once. The sequencing input was PBMCs or T cells enriched from blood (not recorded which). This chain connects TRBV19 to TRBJ1-1; a weak D match, TRBD1 (6 bases). The TCR originated in a woman in her forties or fifties who had recovered from COVID-19. The CDR3 DNA follows: TGTGCCAGTAGACCAGGGGAAGTAGTCACTGAAGCTTTCTTT. Encoded protein: CASRPGEVVTEAFF.